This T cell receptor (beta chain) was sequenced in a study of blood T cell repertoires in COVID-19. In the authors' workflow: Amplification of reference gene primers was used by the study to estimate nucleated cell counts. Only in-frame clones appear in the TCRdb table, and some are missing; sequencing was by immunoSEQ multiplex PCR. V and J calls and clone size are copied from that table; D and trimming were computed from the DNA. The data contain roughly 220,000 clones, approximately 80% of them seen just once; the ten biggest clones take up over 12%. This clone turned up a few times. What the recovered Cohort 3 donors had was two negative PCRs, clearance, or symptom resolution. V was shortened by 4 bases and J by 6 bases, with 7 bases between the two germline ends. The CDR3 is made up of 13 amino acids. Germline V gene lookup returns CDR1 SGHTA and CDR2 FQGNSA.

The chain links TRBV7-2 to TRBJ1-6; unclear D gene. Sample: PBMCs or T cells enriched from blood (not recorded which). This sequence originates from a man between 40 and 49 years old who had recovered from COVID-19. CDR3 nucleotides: TGTGCCAGCAGCTCCCGGGGTAATTCACCCCTCCACTTT. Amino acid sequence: CASSSRGNSPLHF. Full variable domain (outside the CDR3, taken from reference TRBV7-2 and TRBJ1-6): GAGVSQSPSNKVTEKGKDVELRCDPISGHTALYWYRQSLGQGLEFLIYFQGNSAPDKSGLPSDRFSAERTGGSVSTLTIQRTQQEDSAVYLCASSSRGNSPLHFGNGTRLTVT.